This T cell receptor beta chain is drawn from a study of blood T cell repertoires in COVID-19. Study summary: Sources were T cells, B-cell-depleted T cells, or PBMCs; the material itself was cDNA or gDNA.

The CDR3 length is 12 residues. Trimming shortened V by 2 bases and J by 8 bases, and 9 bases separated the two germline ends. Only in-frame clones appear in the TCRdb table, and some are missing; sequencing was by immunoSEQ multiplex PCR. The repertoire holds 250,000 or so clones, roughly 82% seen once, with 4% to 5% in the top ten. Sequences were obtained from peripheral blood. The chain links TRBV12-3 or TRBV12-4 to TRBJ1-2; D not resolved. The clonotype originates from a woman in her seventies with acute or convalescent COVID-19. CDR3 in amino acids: CASSLYSTGYTF. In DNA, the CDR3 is TGTGCCAGCAGTTTATACAGCACGGGCTACACCTTC.